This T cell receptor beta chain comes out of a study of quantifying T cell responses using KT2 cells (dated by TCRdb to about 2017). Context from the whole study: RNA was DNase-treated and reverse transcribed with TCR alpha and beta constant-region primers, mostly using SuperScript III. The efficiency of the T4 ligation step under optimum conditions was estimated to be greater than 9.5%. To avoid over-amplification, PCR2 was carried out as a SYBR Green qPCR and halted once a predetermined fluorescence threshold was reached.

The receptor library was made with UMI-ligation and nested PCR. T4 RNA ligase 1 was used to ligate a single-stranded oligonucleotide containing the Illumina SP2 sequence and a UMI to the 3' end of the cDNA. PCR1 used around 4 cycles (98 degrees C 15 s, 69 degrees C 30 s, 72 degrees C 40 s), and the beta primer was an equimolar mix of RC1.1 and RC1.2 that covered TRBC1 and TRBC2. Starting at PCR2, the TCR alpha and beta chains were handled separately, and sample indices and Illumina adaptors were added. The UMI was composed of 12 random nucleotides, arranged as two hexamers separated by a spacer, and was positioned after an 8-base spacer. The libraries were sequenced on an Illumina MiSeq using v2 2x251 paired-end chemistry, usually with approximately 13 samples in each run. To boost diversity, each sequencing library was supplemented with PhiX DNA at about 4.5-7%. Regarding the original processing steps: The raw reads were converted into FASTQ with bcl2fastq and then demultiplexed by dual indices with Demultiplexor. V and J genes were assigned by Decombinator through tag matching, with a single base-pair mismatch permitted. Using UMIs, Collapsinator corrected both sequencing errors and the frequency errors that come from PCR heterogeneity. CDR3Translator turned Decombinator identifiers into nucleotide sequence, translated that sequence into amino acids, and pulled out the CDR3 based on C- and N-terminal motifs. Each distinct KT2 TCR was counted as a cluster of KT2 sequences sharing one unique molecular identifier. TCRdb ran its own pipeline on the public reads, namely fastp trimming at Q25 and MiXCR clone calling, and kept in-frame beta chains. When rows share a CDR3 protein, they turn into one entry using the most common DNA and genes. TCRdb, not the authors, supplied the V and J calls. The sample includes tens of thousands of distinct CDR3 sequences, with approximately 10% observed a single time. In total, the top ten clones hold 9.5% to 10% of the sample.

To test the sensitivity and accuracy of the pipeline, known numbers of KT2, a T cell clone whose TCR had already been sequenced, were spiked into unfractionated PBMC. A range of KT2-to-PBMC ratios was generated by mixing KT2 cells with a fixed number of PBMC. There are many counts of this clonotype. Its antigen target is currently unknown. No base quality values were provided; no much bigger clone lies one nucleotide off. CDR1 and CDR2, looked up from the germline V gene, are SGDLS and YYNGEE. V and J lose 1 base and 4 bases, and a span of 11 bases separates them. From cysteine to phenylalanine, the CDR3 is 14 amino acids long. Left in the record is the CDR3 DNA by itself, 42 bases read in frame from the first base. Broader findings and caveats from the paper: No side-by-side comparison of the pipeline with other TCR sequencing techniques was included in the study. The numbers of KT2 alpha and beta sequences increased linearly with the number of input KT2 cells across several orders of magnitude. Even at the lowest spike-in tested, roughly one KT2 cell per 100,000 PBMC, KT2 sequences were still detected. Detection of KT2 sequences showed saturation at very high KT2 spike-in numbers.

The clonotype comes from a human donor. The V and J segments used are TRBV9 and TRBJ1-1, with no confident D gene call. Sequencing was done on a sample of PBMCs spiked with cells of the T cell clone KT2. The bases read TGTGCCAGCAGCGTACAGGTAGGAGGCACTGAAGCTTTCTTT. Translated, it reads CASSVQVGGTEAFF. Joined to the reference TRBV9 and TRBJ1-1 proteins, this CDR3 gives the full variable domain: DSGVTQTPKHLITATGQRVTLRCSPRSGDLSVYWYQQSLDQGLQFLIQYYNGEERAKGNILERFSAQQFPDLHSELNLSSLELGDSALYFCASSVQVGGTEAFFGQGTRLTVV.